These 15 T cell receptor beta chains were all obtained from the same sample, sequenced in a study of shared clonotypes between healthy human individuals. Here immunoSEQ multiplex PCR was the method, and the copy in TCRdb shows in-frame clones only, minus some. Of some 980,000 clones in the sample, approximately 76% are singletons; the top ten hold approximately 1.5%. The material sequenced was memory CD4+ T cells sorted from blood. Subset meaning: CD45RA-negative fraction. The receptor set was obtained from a man aged 18 to 30 in good health.

This clone was picked up one time. The chain is built from TRBV10-3 and TRBJ2-6; no definite D call. The CDR3 runs to 17 residues. Deletions cut 0 bases from V and 2 bases from J, with 11 bases between. CDR1 and CDR2 from the germline V gene are ENHRY and SYGVKD. CDR3 residues: CAISESIGNTGANVLTF. As DNA, the CDR3 is TGTGCCATCAGTGAGTCGATAGGCAACACTGGGGCCAACGTCCTGACTTTC.

The rearrangement links TRBV7-2 to TRBJ1-5, with 9 bases identical to TRBD1. CDR1 and CDR2 from the germline V gene are SGHTA and FQGNSA. The CDR3 has 16 residues. V lost 1 base to trimming and J lost 6 bases; unmatched junction nucleotides: 7. As DNA, the CDR3 is TGTGCCAGCAGCTTAGAGGACAGGGGTGGTGGTCAGCCCCAGCATTTT. Its protein product is CASSLEDRGGGQPQHF.

This clone appeared a single time. The chain employs TRBV6-6 and TRBJ2-2; D is perhaps TRBD2 (5 bases). Deletions cut 6 bases from V and 8 bases from J, with 10 bases between. CDR3 length: 12 residues. CDR1 is MNHNY, CDR2 SVGAGI, per germline (reference sequence). CDR3 sequence (DNA): TGTGCCAGCAGCTCGGACTCTGGGGAGCTGTTTTTT. It is translated as CASSSDSGELFF.

The chain has TRBV2 and TRBJ2-5; D is possibly TRBD2 (6 bases). V lost 10 bases, J lost 1 base, and 13 bases lay in between. CDR1 is SNHLY, CDR2 FYNNEI, per germline. The CDR3 spans 13 residues. This CDR3 reads CANRRGIQETQYF. CDR3 coding DNA: TGTGCCAACCGCCGGGGGATCCAAGAGACCCAGTACTTC.

The chain joins TRBV10-3 to TRBJ2-5, with TRBD2 as a possible D gene (5 bases). From germline, CDR1 is ENHRY and CDR2 SYGVKD. This CDR3 is 17 amino acids long. V lost 8 bases, J lost 2 bases, and 24 bases lay in between. The CDR3 DNA reads as TGTGCCATCGGGGATGTGGACTCATCAACACTTCAAGAGACCCAGTACTTC. It translates to CAIGDVDSSTLQETQYF.

V and J are TRBV27 and TRBJ1-2; 10 nucleotides match TRBD1. Looked up from germline, CDR1 is MNHEY and CDR2 is SMNVEV (reference sequence). The CDR3 contains 15 residues. Losses at the gene ends were 0 bases for V and 7 bases for J; bases not matched to a gene: 5. CDR3 coding DNA: TGTGCCAGCAGTTTATCGTGGGACAGGGGTGGTGGCTACACCTTC. As protein: CASSLSWDRGGGYTF.

The chain is built from TRBV11-3 and TRBJ2-1, with D uncertain. Germline V CDR1 and CDR2: SGHNT, YENEEA. The CDR3 consists of 15 residues. Trimming took off 0 bases at V and 1 base at J, with 7 bases between the two ends. CDR3 sequence (DNA): TGTGCCAGCAGCTTAGAGGCAGGATCCTACAATGAGCAGTTCTTC. Its translation: CASSLEAGSYNEQFF.

Only one count was recorded for this clone. This rearrangement joins TRBV18 to TRBJ2-7, with D perhaps TRBD1 or TRBD2 (6 bases each). The CDR3 consists of 15 residues. CDR1 is KGHSH and CDR2 is LQKENI in the germline V gene. The V and J ends lost 1 base and 2 bases respectively, with 12 bases between them. This CDR3 is CASSPQGGLPYEQYF. In DNA form, the CDR3 reads TGTGCCAGCTCACCACAGGGGGGCTTACCCTACGAGCAGTACTTC.

This chain connects TRBV10-3 to TRBJ1-1; D is perhaps TRBD1 (6 bases). Trimming took 2 bases from V and 4 from J, leaving 11 bases between them. This CDR3 spans 14 amino acids. CDR1 is ENHRY, CDR2 SYGVKD, per germline. The CDR3 reads CAISETGRSTEAFF. The DNA of the CDR3 is TGTGCCATCAGTGAGACAGGGAGGAGCACTGAAGCTTTCTTT.

The chain recombines TRBV5-1 with TRBJ2-7, with TRBD2 matching over 10 bases. In germline, CDR1 is SGHRS, CDR2 YFSETQ. V lost 0 bases, J lost 2 bases, and 8 bases stayed unmatched. This CDR3 is 17 amino acids long. The CDR3: CASSLGLAGAFTYEQYF. The CDR3 region has the DNA TGCGCCAGCAGCTTGGGGCTAGCGGGGGCCTTTACCTACGAGCAGTACTTC.

This chain uses TRBV11-2 with TRBJ2-3; no reliable D call. V gave up 5 bases and J gave up 2 bases, with 11 bases separating them. The germline CDR1 and CDR2 sequences are SGHAT and FQNNGV. The CDR3 has 14 amino acids. The CDR3: CASSLGVATDTQYF. Here the CDR3 DNA reads TGTGCCAGCAGCCTCGGCGTAGCCACAGATACGCAGTATTTT.

The V gene is TRBV7-9, the J gene TRBJ2-7; 10 bases align to TRBD1. Per germline, CDR1 SEHNR and CDR2 FQNEAQ (reference sequence). Germline trimming cut 3 bases from V and 5 bases from J; bases unmatched to any gene: 7. This CDR3 has 15 residues. The CDR3 nucleotides read TGTGCCAGCAGCTTGAGTGGGACAGGGGCCCACGAGCAGTACTTC. As protein: CASSLSGTGAHEQYF.

This rearrangement joins TRBV19 to TRBJ2-3; TRBD2 matches 15 bases. Germline V lookup: CDR1 LNHDA, CDR2 SQIVND (reference sequence). Trimming at V came to 5 bases and at J to 0 bases, leaving 12 bases not matched to a gene. This CDR3 spans 20 amino acids. The CDR3 DNA reads TGTGCCAGTAGTTCGGGGACTAGCGGGGGGTTCCCCTCTAGCACAGATACGCAGTATTTT. Translation: CASSSGTSGGFPSSTDTQYF.

In regard to this clone: Other DNA sequences in the sample encode the same CDR3. The chain carries TRBV11-2 and TRBJ1-1; D may be TRBD1 (5 bases). Germline CDR1 reads SGHAT; CDR2 reads FQNNGV. This CDR3 contains 14 residues. Trimming took off 5 bases at V and 1 base at J, with 11 bases between the two ends. CDR3 sequence reads: CASSPRDGNTEAFF. Written as DNA, the CDR3 is TGTGCCAGCAGCCCCCGGGACGGGAACACTGAAGCTTTCTTT.

This clone has a count of ten or more. This CDR3 is also generated by other DNA sequences in the sample. The CDR3 reads CASHRGNTEAFF. CDR3 sequence (DNA): TGTGCCTCGCACAGGGGGAACACTGAAGCTTTCTTT. The V gene is TRBV30, the J gene TRBJ1-1; 7 bases align to TRBD1. Losses at the gene ends were 7 bases for V and 1 base for J; bases not matched to a gene: 3. The germline V gene has CDR1 GTSNPN and CDR2 SVGIG (reference sequence). This CDR3 is built from 12 residues.